The sequence of this TCR beta chain was determined in a study of blood T cell repertoires in COVID-19. Here immunoSEQ multiplex PCR was the method, and the copy in TCRdb shows in-frame clones only, minus some. Of about 66,000 clones in the sample, 89% were seen once. The source is a man in his sixties with acute or convalescent COVID-19. The material sequenced was peripheral blood.

The DNA for the CDR3 is TGTGCCAGCAGCCGATCTAGCGGGGGGCGGCTCGAGCAGTACTTC. It encodes CASSRSSGGRLEQYF. This sequence joins TRBV6-5 and TRBJ2-7; 11 nucleotides line up with TRBD2. Unmatched junction bases numbered 10, after V lost 6 bases and J lost 6 bases. CDR1 is MNHEY and CDR2 is SVGAGI in the germline V gene. This CDR3 spans 15 amino acids.